The clone carrying this TCR beta chain was counted a few times. The antigen is undetermined. These data belong to a study of cytomegalovirus exposure and HLA in healthy donors. Turning to the study itself: Among fewer than 500 genotyped donors, around 80% fell in the Caucasian-associated ancestry cluster. Whole-study results and caveats: When a later analysis compared HLA-associated TCR beta chains with equally common others, the HLA-associated chains turned out to be more clonally expanded and to have lower generation probabilities. In vitro work confirmed that three CMV-associated chains recognize CMV antigens. The study reported that TCR beta sequences accurately predicted HLA-A and HLA-B alleles in most subjects.

PCR used 60 Vbeta primers and 13 Jbeta primers. Using immunoSEQ multiplex PCR, the repertoire was profiled, and TCRdb retains in-frame clones only, with some absent. The data show about 120,000 clones, around 60% seen once. Germline V lookup: CDR1 MDHEN, CDR2 SYDVKM. The CDR3 loop spans 16 amino acids. V shed 6 bases, J shed 2 bases, and the junction held 6 bases outside the gene matches. This receptor was obtained from a middle-aged woman in good health and CMV-seropositive. Specimen: PBMCs. This chain uses TRBV28 with TRBJ2-6; 8 bases agree with TRBD1. As DNA, the CDR3 is TGTGCCAGCAGAGGACAGGGAGGCGCTGGGGCCAACGTCCTGACTTTC. Residues: CASRGQGGAGANVLTF. The full variable domain, with the rest looked up from reference TRBV28 and TRBJ2-6, is DVKVTQSSRYLVKRTGEKVFLECVQDMDHENMFWYRQDPGLGLRLIYFSYDVKMKEKGDIPEGYSVSREKKERFSLILESASTNQTSMYLCASRGQGGAGANVLTFGAGSRLTVL.